The rows below give T cell receptor beta chains drawn from one sample of a study of CXCR3-negative and CXCR3-positive naive CD8 T cells. TCRdb reprocessed the 5' RACE reads, with one entry per CDR3 protein and no DNA. Its listing shows about 57,000 distinct CDR3 sequences. Material: memory CD8+ T cells from blood. The origin of the receptors is a human donor in good health. Some clones in this sample may be carry-over from other donors' samples. Each CDR3 is given with its conserved first and last residue.

V	J	CDR3
TRBV20-1	TRBJ2-3	CSADRGTDTQYF
TRBV15	TRBJ2-5	CATSKATSGAETQYF
TRBV10-3	TRBJ1-4	CAISDPGQGNEKLFF
TRBV25-1	TRBJ1-1	CASTLGDTEAFF
TRBV5-1	TRBJ1-1	CASSLDGKNTEAFF
TRBV29-1	TRBJ2-3	CSGTEPYTDTQYF
TRBV6-6	TRBJ2-5	CASRTPGRLQETQYF
TRBV29-1	TRBJ2-7	CSVVGDGTYEQYF
TRBV28	TRBJ2-7	CASSLFWAGDGEQYF
TRBV28	TRBJ2-7	CASSLSGGSYEQYF
TRBV15	TRBJ2-7	CATSRGLGEASYEQYF
TRBV3-1	TRBJ2-7	CASSPTGHEQYF
TRBV29-1	TRBJ2-3	CSVEAAWDLHTDTQYF
TRBV4-3	TRBJ1-6	CASSHRWVGEANSPLHF
TRBV5-4	TRBJ2-3	CASSLPGTSGTDTQYF
TRBV5-1	TRBJ2-7	CASSWTGVSYEQYF
TRBV20-1	TRBJ2-7	CSARDGTSEYEQYF
TRBV7-9	TRBJ2-2	CASSGGTGKNTGELFF
TRBV7-9	TRBJ2-3	CASSLFGGSTDTQYF
TRBV7-6	TRBJ2-7	CASSLEGGSYEQYF
TRBV28	TRBJ2-3	CASRFPGGISTDTQYF
TRBV18	TRBJ1-1	CASSPKARRQGSVDTEAFF
TRBV7-2	TRBJ2-5	CASTALILGAGQETQYF
TRBV20-1	TRBJ2-1	CSAWDLWSGNEQFF
TRBV12-5	TRBJ2-2	CASGRTGSGTGELFF
TRBV6-6	TRBJ1-1	CASSYSADSENTEAFF
TRBV6-1	TRBJ1-1	CASSDRDTEAFF
TRBV28	TRBJ2-5	CASSFEGVEETQYF
TRBV4-1	TRBJ1-2	CASSPNTGGRYGYTF
TRBV5-1	TRBJ1-5	CASSVEWNQPQHF
TRBV4-1	TRBJ2-7	CASSQIAGGTYEQYF